The 10 T cell receptor beta chains below all came from one sample that was sequenced in a study of shared clonotypes between healthy human individuals. TCRdb's copy holds only in-frame clones and misses some; the assay was immunoSEQ multiplex PCR. The table includes fewer than 1.4 million clones, 70% to 80% detected once. The specimen was memory CD4+ T cells from PBMCs. Subset specified: CD45RA-negative fraction. The source is a young man in good health. Some clones in this sample may be carry-over from other donors' samples.

The chain joins TRBV21-1 to TRBJ2-7; whether TRBD2, the table's D call, matches the DNA was not checked. TRBV21-1 corresponds to a pseudogene. This CDR3 has 16 amino acids. CDR3 DNA sequence: TGTGCCAGCAGAAAACGGGCTAGCGGGAGGGTCTGCGAGCAGTACTTC. Translation gives CASRKRASGRVCEQYF.

This clone was recorded once. In DNA, the CDR3 is TGTGCCAGCAGCTCCCGAGCGGGACGCACAGATACGCAGTATTTT. Translation gives CASSSRAGRTDTQYF. The chain employs TRBV5-4 and TRBJ2-3; 7 bases map to TRBD2. Unmatched junction bases numbered 5, after V lost 3 bases and J lost 1 base. Germline loops: CDR1 SGHNT, CDR2 YYREEE (reference sequence). The CDR3 totals 15 residues.

In this sample, this clone turned up once. CDR3 coding DNA: TGTGCCAGCAGCCGAACCCCCCAAGGGTTTAGCTCCTACAATGAGCAGTTCTTC. Its protein product is CASSRTPQGFSSYNEQFF. V usage is TRBV5-6 and J usage is TRBJ2-1; D unresolved. V shed 4 bases and J shed 0 bases, with 20 bases lying between them. Germline V gives CDR1 SGHDT, CDR2 YYEEEE. The CDR3 spans 18 residues.

In the case of this clone: Other DNA sequences of this sample code for an identical CDR3. The chain has TRBV2 and TRBJ1-5; 12 nucleotides match TRBD1. The CDR3 consists of 14 residues. Germline V CDR1 and CDR2: SNHLY, FYNNEI. V shed 6 bases and J 7 bases; nucleotides not matched to a gene: 4. The CDR3 here is CASSGTGGDQPQHF. CDR3 DNA: TGTGCCAGCAGCGGGACAGGGGGCGACCAGCCCCAGCATTTT.

This clone is a singleton in its sample. This chain joins TRBV5-1 and TRBJ1-2; 12 bases map to TRBD1. Germline V gene lookup returns CDR1 SGHRS and CDR2 YFSETQ. CDR3 size: 15 residues. V was pared by 0 bases and J by 8 bases, with 5 bases of the junction left unmatched. The CDR3 protein is CASSLEGQGALGYTF. The CDR3 DNA sequence: TGCGCCAGCAGCTTGGAGGGACAGGGGGCGCTGGGCTACACCTTC.

The V gene is TRBV30, the J gene TRBJ2-7; TRBD2 is a possible D gene (6 bases). Germline values: CDR1 GTSNPN, CDR2 SVGIG (reference sequence). Trimming removed 4 bases at V and 6 bases at J, with 16 bases between. The CDR3 has 13 amino acids. Written as DNA, the CDR3 is TGTGCCTGGACTAGGGTTAGCGGTTCCGAGCAGTACTTC. This codes for CAWTRVSGSEQYF.

V and J are TRBV10-3 and TRBJ2-7; D possibly corresponds to TRBD2 (6 bases). Trimming removed 10 bases at V and 3 bases at J, with 13 bases between. The CDR3 totals 12 residues. Germline V gene sequence: CDR1 ENHRY, CDR2 SYGVKD. This CDR3 is CATWDSVYEQYF. The CDR3, as DNA: TGTGCCACCTGGGACTCGGTCTACGAGCAGTACTTC.

The rearrangement uses TRBV28 and TRBJ2-7; 10 nucleotides line up with TRBD2. The V and J ends lost 4 bases and 3 bases, in that order; junction bases with no gene match: 3. Germline CDR1 reads MDHEN; CDR2 reads SYDVKM. CDR3 length: 14 residues. CDR3 DNA: TGTGCCAGCAGTTCCCCTAGCGGGGGCTACGAGCAGTACTTC. It specifies CASSSPSGGYEQYF.

V usage is TRBV28 and J usage is TRBJ2-7; 11 positions agree with TRBD1. The germline gives CDR1 MDHEN, CDR2 SYDVKM. This CDR3 contains 16 residues. Trimming cost V 6 bases and J 7 bases; bases outside gene matches: 14. CDR3 protein: CASRPPSGTGGREQYF. CDR3 in DNA: TGTGCCAGCAGACCACCCAGCGGGACAGGGGGACGTGAGCAGTACTTC.

This clone was detected once. This rearrangement joins TRBV7-9 to TRBJ2-5, with D uncertain. V shed 1 base and J shed 5 bases, with 5 bases lying between them. The CDR3 is made up of 12 amino acids. Germline V gene data show CDR1 as SEHNR and CDR2 as FQNEAQ (reference sequence). DNA of the CDR3: TGTGCCAGCAGCTTAGTGTATGAGACCCAGTACTTC. Residues: CASSLVYETQYF.